These 29 T cell receptor beta chains were sequenced from one sample in a study of cytomegalovirus exposure and HLA in healthy donors. It was with 60 Vbeta and 13 Jbeta primers that the PCR ran. Generated by immunoSEQ multiplex PCR, the TCRdb table keeps only in-frame clones and is missing some. The sample has some 80,000 clones; about four fifths are singletons. Sequencing was done on a sample of PBMCs. The receptor source for this set is a man in his forties or fifties in good health and CMV-seronegative.

This rearrangement joins TRBV19 to TRBJ2-1, with a tentative D call TRBD2 (6 bases). CDR3 length: 17 amino acids. The V and J ends lost 5 bases and 8 bases respectively, with 25 bases between them. Germline-derived CDR1 and CDR2 are LNHDA and SQIVND (reference sequence). CDR3 in DNA: TGTGCCAGTAGTGGAACGGGTGGCGGAGGGTTCCCGCATGAGCAGTTCTTC. Protein product: CASSGTGGGGFPHEQFF.

The gene calls are TRBV7-9 and TRBJ2-5, with 9 bases aligning to TRBD2. Trimming took 0 bases from V and 3 from J; bases not matched to a gene: 8. In germline, CDR1 is SEHNR, CDR2 FQNEAQ (reference sequence). The CDR3 consists of 17 residues. CDR3 protein: CASSLARGGRAKETQYF. Here the CDR3 DNA reads TGTGCCAGCAGCTTAGCGCGCGGCGGGAGGGCAAAAGAGACCCAGTACTTC.

Only one count was recorded for this clone. V gene TRBV6-5 combines with J gene TRBJ1-2; a weak D match, TRBD1 (6 bases). Trimming left V 2 bases short and J 2 bases short, with 9 bases between. Germline V CDR1 and CDR2: MNHEY, SVGAGI. This CDR3 comprises 14 residues. The chain's CDR3 is CASSYGQGNYGYTF. The CDR3 nucleotides are TGTGCCAGCAGTTACGGGCAGGGGAACTATGGCTACACCTTC.

V is TRBV6-1 and J is TRBJ2-1; the D is unclear. There are 12 residues in the CDR3. Trimming stripped 6 bases from V and 9 bases from J, with 12 bases between. Germline-derived CDR1 and CDR2 are MNHNS and SASEGT. The CDR3 nucleotides read TGTGCCAGCAGCCCAAACCGGGTTGAGCAGTTCTTC. Residues: CASSPNRVEQFF.

The rearrangement joins TRBV28 to TRBJ2-3; 9 bases agree with TRBD2. Trimming at V came to 2 bases and at J to 6 bases, leaving 6 bases not matched to a gene. The CDR3 spans 15 residues. Germline V gene data show CDR1 as MDHEN and CDR2 as SYDVKM. CDR3 sequence: CASSLVAGVLDTQYF. The DNA for the CDR3 is TGTGCCAGCAGTTTAGTAGCGGGAGTTCTGGATACGCAGTATTTT.

This clone was seen more than once but under ten times. The sample holds other DNA sequences that translate to the same CDR3. DNA of the CDR3: TGTGCCAGCAGTTCAGGATCCTACGAGCAGTACTTC. This encodes CASSSGSYEQYF. V gene TRBV28 combines with J gene TRBJ2-7; D gene ambiguous. Trimming took off 4 bases at V and 1 base at J, with 5 bases between the two ends. The CDR3 has 12 amino acids. Germline-derived CDR1 and CDR2 are MDHEN and SYDVKM.

The chain has TRBV30 and TRBJ2-7; weak D call: TRBD1 (5 bases). Germline CDR1 is GTSNPN and CDR2 is SVGIG (reference sequence). This CDR3 spans 13 amino acids. V was trimmed by 1 base and J by 6 bases, leaving 13 bases between them. CDR3 DNA sequence: TGTGCCTGGAGTGACCCGGTAAGGGGCGAGCAGTACTTC. It encodes CAWSDPVRGEQYF.

The chain links TRBV28 to TRBJ2-7; D unresolved. The CDR3 runs to 13 residues. Germline CDR1 MDHEN, CDR2 SYDVKM. V lost 8 bases and J 3 bases, leaving 14 bases between the germline ends. DNA of the CDR3: TGTGCCAGCTACGGTCGGGTGGGCTACGAGCAGTACTTC. Its protein product is CASYGRVGYEQYF.

The rearrangement links TRBV6-1 to TRBJ2-5; TRBD2 matches 14 bases. CDR1 and CDR2 (germline): MNHNS, SASEGT. The CDR3 length is 16 residues. After removal of 4 bases from V and 7 bases from J, the junction contained 8 bases not matched to a gene. DNA of the CDR3: TGTGCCAGCAGTGCAATCGGGACTAGCGGGAGTGGGACCCAGTACTTC. This codes for CASSAIGTSGSGTQYF.

CDR3 region: CASYPGTGGQETQYF. CDR3 nucleotide sequence: TGCGCCAGTTACCCCGGGACAGGGGGCCAAGAGACCCAGTACTTC. The chain links TRBV5-1 to TRBJ2-5; 11 positions agree with TRBD1. Per germline, CDR1 SGHRS and CDR2 YFSETQ. J gave up 1 base and V 8 bases, and 7 bases lay outside the gene matches. This CDR3 region has 15 residues.

V gene TRBV7-9 combines with J gene TRBJ2-5; 7 bases agree with TRBD1. J lost 4 bases, V lost 1 base, and 9 bases had no gene match. There are 16 residues in the CDR3. Germline values: CDR1 SEHNR, CDR2 FQNEAQ (reference sequence). CDR3 protein: CASSLGQGLRSETQYF. The DNA for the CDR3 is TGTGCCAGCAGCTTAGGACAGGGTCTTCGATCAGAGACCCAGTACTTC.

The chain recombines TRBV7-9 with TRBJ2-3; 9 bases fit TRBD2. CDR1 is SEHNR and CDR2 is FQNEAQ in the germline V gene (reference sequence). This CDR3 is 16 amino acids long. The V segment lost 5 bases and the J segment 0 bases; nucleotides outside the gene matches: 6. The CDR3 here is CASSKGLAQSTDTQYF. The CDR3 DNA sequence: TGTGCCAGCAGCAAAGGACTAGCGCAGAGCACAGATACGCAGTATTTT.

This sequence joins TRBV9 and TRBJ2-3, with a weak D call TRBD1 (5 bases). CDR1 and CDR2 (germline): SGDLS, YYNGEE. V was trimmed by 4 bases and J by 5 bases, leaving 14 bases between them. CDR3 size: 14 residues. DNA of the CDR3: TGTGCCAGCAGCCCCAGTCAGGGTAAAGATACGCAGTATTTT. Amino acid sequence: CASSPSQGKDTQYF.

The CDR3 here is CASSPEGGRPTYEQYF. The DNA for the CDR3 is TGTGCCAGCAGCCCCGAGGGAGGGAGGCCTACCTACGAGCAGTACTTC. This sequence joins TRBV5-4 and TRBJ2-7; 7 bases fit TRBD2. CDR1 SGHNT and CDR2 YYREEE come from the germline V gene (reference sequence). The CDR3 spans 16 residues. V was clipped by 4 bases and J by 2 bases; unmatched bases: 12.

J is TRBJ2-7 and V is TRBV2, with TRBD2 identical over 8 bases. This CDR3 comprises 14 residues. Germline CDR1 and CDR2: SNHLY and FYNNEI. J gave up 5 bases and V 4 bases, and 7 bases lay outside the gene matches. This CDR3 reads CASSVITSGNEQYF. In nucleotides, the CDR3 is TGTGCCAGCAGTGTGATAACTAGCGGTAACGAGCAGTACTTC. Supplemented by reference TRBV2 and TRBJ2-7, the full variable domain reads EPEVTQTPSHQVTQMGQEVILRCVPISNHLYFYWYRQILGQKVEFLVSFYNNEISEKSEIFDDQFSVERPDGSNFTLKIRSTKLEDSAMYFCASSVITSGNEQYFGPGTRLTVT.

This sequence joins TRBV12-5 and TRBJ1-2, with unresolved D. This CDR3 contains 16 residues. Trimming took 6 bases from V and 2 from J, leaving 19 bases between them. Looked up from germline, CDR1 is LGHNT and CDR2 is FRNRAP. The CDR3 bases are TGTGCTAGTGGCCCCGGGTCTAACAATGGGAACTATGGCTACACCTTC. It encodes CASGPGSNNGNYGYTF.

This rearrangement joins TRBV5-8 to TRBJ1-4, with D tentatively TRBD1 (5 bases). V dropped 1 base and J dropped 4 bases, with 14 bases sitting between them. CDR1 SGHTS and CDR2 YDEGEE come from the germline V gene. The CDR3 covers 16 residues. CDR3: CASSLTGRPLNEKLFF. Written as DNA, the CDR3 is TGTGCCAGCAGCTTGACAGGACGTCCCCTTAATGAAAAACTGTTTTTT.

As regards this clone: One end of the junction is discordant with germline, which a read error may explain. This sequence joins TRBV10-3 and TRBJ2-2; the match to TRBD1 covers 8 bases. Germline V gene sequence: CDR1 ENHRY, CDR2 SYGVKD. CDR3 length: 14 residues. CDR3 region: CATSWQGADGELFF. CDR3 DNA sequence: TGTGCCACCAGTTGGCAGGGGGCGGACGGGGAGCTGTTTTTT.

This clone has a single count. The CDR3 DNA sequence: TGTGCCAGCTCACCACCGGGCAAGACCTACACAGATACGCAGTATTTT. It yields the protein CASSPPGKTYTDTQYF. This chain joins TRBV18 and TRBJ2-3; D gene uncertain. The V gene lost 0 bases and the J gene lost 2 bases, with 12 bases spanning the gap. Germline CDR1 is KGHSH and CDR2 is LQKENI. This CDR3 spans 16 amino acids.

V gene TRBV7-2 combines with J gene TRBJ2-5; D not certain. The J call could be wrong; TRBJ2-7 is a better fit for the DNA end. The length of the CDR3 is 11 residues. CDR1 and CDR2 from the germline V gene are SGHTA and FQGNSA. Written as DNA, the CDR3 is TGTGCCAGCAGCCAGGCCAACGAGCAGTACTTC. Encoded protein: CASSQANEQYF.

This chain connects TRBV27 to TRBJ2-1, with 11 bases fitting TRBD2. The trim removed 6 bases at V and 9 bases at J, leaving 19 bases unmatched. The CDR3 sequence is 18 residues long. Per the germline V gene, CDR1 is MNHEY and CDR2 is SMNVEV (reference sequence). The CDR3 DNA reads TGTGCCAGCAGCATACTAGCGGGAGTTGATCTCCGAGGCAGTGAGCAGTTCTTC. It yields the protein CASSILAGVDLRGSEQFF.

The chain joins TRBV29-1 to TRBJ2-3; D remains unclear. The CDR3 covers 17 residues. V lost 3 bases and J 0 bases, leaving 19 bases between the germline ends. Germline loops: CDR1 SQVTM, CDR2 ANQGSEA. CDR3 nucleotide sequence: TGCAGCGTTGACCCCTCGGCTTCAGGAACTAGCACAGATACGCAGTATTTT. This encodes CSVDPSASGTSTDTQYF.

The chain has TRBV28 and TRBJ2-3; D perhaps matches TRBD2 (7 bases). Trimming took off 6 bases at V and 7 bases at J, with 17 bases between the two ends. Germline-derived CDR1 and CDR2 are MDHEN and SYDVKM. The CDR3 extends over 14 amino acids. This CDR3 reads CASRKGGRINTQYF. In nucleotides, the CDR3 is TGTGCCAGCAGAAAGGGGGGGAGGATAAATACGCAGTATTTT.

V is TRBV7-8 and J is TRBJ1-5, with a weak D call TRBD1 (5 bases). The length of the CDR3 is 16 residues. From germline, CDR1 is SGHVS and CDR2 FQNEAQ. The V and J ends lost 1 base and 3 bases respectively, with 13 bases between them. Written as DNA, the CDR3 is TGTGCCAGCAGCTTAGGGCAGGGATTAAACAATCAGCCCCAGCATTTT. Protein product: CASSLGQGLNNQPQHF.

DNA of the CDR3: TGCGCCAGCAGTAGCGGGACTAGCGGGGCGAACACCGGGGAGCTGTTTTTT. As protein: CASSSGTSGANTGELFF. This chain links TRBV10-2 with TRBJ2-2; 13 bases align to TRBD2. The J segment lost 0 bases and the V segment lost 5 bases, leaving 3 bases of the junction unmatched. The germline V gene has CDR1 WSHSY and CDR2 SAAADI. This CDR3 region has 17 residues.

This chain connects TRBV6-5 to TRBJ1-2; no clear D. Germline-derived CDR1 and CDR2 are MNHEY and SVGAGI. The CDR3 covers 13 residues. Trimming left V 4 bases short and J 11 bases short, with 17 bases between. The CDR3 DNA follows: TGTGCCAGCAGTTCTGGGCTTGTCGGGATTTACACCTTC. It is translated as CASSSGLVGIYTF.

This clone was seen just once. The chain is built from TRBV2 and TRBJ1-4, with TRBD1 matching over 8 bases. The CDR3 has 16 amino acids. CDR1 is SNHLY and CDR2 is FYNNEI in the germline V gene. Losses at the gene ends were 4 bases for V and 8 bases for J; bases not matched to a gene: 12. CDR3 bases: TGTGCCAGCAGTGTGTCAGGGGGCGGCTCGAGGGAAAAACTGTTTTTT. Protein product: CASSVSGGGSREKLFF.

The V call is TRBV7-2, the J call TRBJ1-1; 7 bases fit TRBD1. The CDR3 covers 15 residues. With V trimmed by 5 bases and J by 2 bases, 8 bases remained unmatched. Germline V CDR1 and CDR2: SGHTA, FQGNSA. CDR3 protein: CASSIRTGTNTEAFF. In DNA form, the CDR3 reads TGTGCCAGCAGCATTCGGACAGGAACTAACACTGAAGCTTTCTTT.

This chain joins TRBV19 and TRBJ1-1, with D possibly matching TRBD1 (6 bases). This CDR3 contains 15 residues. V was cut by 1 base and J by 1 base, with 10 bases left in between. CDR1 and CDR2 (germline): LNHDA, SQIVND (reference sequence). Here the CDR3 reads CASSIVGQQNTEAFF. CDR3 nucleotides: TGTGCCAGTAGTATAGTTGGACAGCAGAACACTGAAGCTTTCTTT.